This T cell receptor beta chain appears in the sequencing data of a study of blood T cell repertoires in COVID-19. Whole-study context: The United States, Italy and Spain provided the acute and convalescent COVID-19 samples. Nucleic acid was either cDNA or gDNA, and it came from T cells, B-cell-depleted T cells, or PBMCs.

This CDR3 has 12 residues. The table lists this clone with a few counts. Study processing details: Estimates of nucleated cell counts were drawn from the amplification of reference gene primers. TCRdb keeps only in-frame clones here, not all; method: immunoSEQ multiplex PCR. V and J calls and clone size come straight from that table; D and trimming were deduced from the DNA. The data contain approximately 120,000 clones, about 78% of them seen just once; the ten biggest clones take up almost 4.5%. The source material was peripheral blood. The receptor was isolated from a human donor in a cohort sampled during active or convalescent COVID-19. This rearrangement joins TRBV7-5 to TRBJ1-1; the table's D call TRBD1 went unverified against the DNA. TRBV7-5 has pseudogene status. The CDR3 loop is CARSLRGTEAFF. The CDR3 region has the DNA TGTGCCAGAAGCTTAAGGGGCACTGAAGCTTTCTTT.